Below are 18 T cell receptor beta chains sequenced from a single sample in a study of shared T cell receptors in the human thymus (TCRdb year 2021). The receptor library was made with the immunoSEQ multiplex PCR assay. TCRdb limited this immuneACCESS table to in-frame rearrangements with V and J called. A share of clones is missing; checked studies link under half to unresolved V genes, and the rest is unexplained. The sample yields 640,000 or so clones; approximately 89% were counted once. Roughly 0.0087% of the sample belongs to the ten largest clones. The same data also contributed to another study, on human thymus T cells.

Sequences were obtained from thymocytes. The receptor set was obtained from a boy less than two years old with a congenital heart defect. Donor details come from another sample of the same person, matched by shared clones.

The chain has TRBV29-1 and TRBJ1-4; TRBD1 is a possible D gene (5 bases). The CDR3 spans 10 residues. V was pared by 1 base and J by 13 bases, with 7 bases between. Germline V lookup: CDR1 SQVTM, CDR2 ANQGSEA. The CDR3 DNA is TGCAGCGTTGAAGCGGGGGGACTGTTTTTT. Translating gives CSVEAGGLFF. Using reference TRBV29-1 and TRBJ1-4 for the parts outside the CDR3, the full variable domain is SAVISQKPSRDICQRGTSLTIQCQVDSQVTMMFWYRQQPGQSLTLIATANQGSEATYESGFVIDKFPISRPNLTFSTLTVSNMSPEDSSIYLCSVEAGGLFFGSGTQLSVL.

The chain combines TRBV19 with TRBJ1-1, with 8 bases lining up with TRBD1. Germline V gene lookup returns CDR1 LNHDA and CDR2 SQIVND (reference sequence). With V trimmed by 7 bases and J by 2 bases, 6 bases remained unmatched. There are 14 residues in the CDR3. In DNA, the CDR3 is TGTGCCAGTAAGGTGGGACAGGTAAACACTGAAGCTTTCTTT. It is translated as CASKVGQVNTEAFF.

The J gene is TRBJ2-7, the V gene TRBV7-9; 8 positions agree with TRBD1. This CDR3 region has 13 residues. V shed 3 bases and J 3 bases; nucleotides not matched to a gene: 1. Germline V gene data show CDR1 as SEHNR and CDR2 as FQNEAQ (reference sequence). The CDR3 region has the DNA TGTGCCAGCAGCTTTGGGACAGGCTACGAGCAGTACTTC. Protein product: CASSFGTGYEQYF.

The chain recombines TRBV4-3 with TRBJ2-5; D unresolved. The CDR3 sequence is 16 residues long. Germline values: CDR1 LGHNA, CDR2 YSLEER. The V and J ends lost 0 bases and 5 bases respectively, with 16 bases between them. This CDR3 is CASSQERKHTEETQYF. CDR3 sequence (DNA): TGCGCCAGCAGCCAAGAGCGGAAACACACCGAGGAGACCCAGTACTTC.

CDR3 coding DNA: TGTGCCAGCGTTCGGTATTTCTCCAATGAGCAGTTCTTC. Translating gives CASVRYFSNEQFF. The chain has TRBV2 and TRBJ2-1; D unclear. Per the germline V gene, CDR1 is SNHLY and CDR2 is FYNNEI. V was shortened by 8 bases and J by 6 bases, with 14 bases between the two germline ends. CDR3 length equals 13 residues.

This chain joins TRBV5-1 and TRBJ2-3; 13 bases are a match to TRBD2. V shed 4 bases and J 2 bases; nucleotides not matched to a gene: 13. Germline V gives CDR1 SGHRS, CDR2 YFSETQ. The CDR3 consists of 19 residues. The CDR3 region is CASSLAGTSGDVATDTQYF. CDR3 nucleotides: TGCGCCAGCAGCCTAGCCGGGACTAGCGGGGACGTTGCCACAGATACGCAGTATTTT. The entire variable domain, with the rest obtained from reference TRBV5-1 and TRBJ2-3, is as follows: KAGVTQTPRYLIKTRGQQVTLSCSPISGHRSVSWYQQTPGQGLQFLFEYFSETQRNKGNFPGRFSGRQFSNSRSEMNVSTLELGDSALYLCASSLAGTSGDVATDTQYFGPGTRLTVL.

The chain joins TRBV10-2 to TRBJ2-7; the D gene is possibly TRBD1 (5 bases). V gave up 6 bases and J gave up 2 bases, with 17 bases separating them. This CDR3 is 15 amino acids long. Germline V lookup: CDR1 WSHSY, CDR2 SAAADI. CDR3 nucleotide sequence: TGCGCCAGCAGCCTGACAGTTAGTCCCACCTACGAGCAGTACTTC. It translates to CASSLTVSPTYEQYF.

The V call is TRBV11-2, the J call TRBJ2-7; 13 bases map to TRBD2. The germline V gene encodes CDR1 SGHAT and CDR2 FQNNGV. V lost 5 bases to trimming and J lost 5 bases; unmatched junction nucleotides: 9. CDR3 length equals 16 residues. The CDR3 region is CASSKLAGGPFNEQYF. Here the CDR3 DNA reads TGTGCCAGCAGCAAACTAGCGGGAGGGCCCTTTAACGAGCAGTACTTC.

V gene TRBV5-4 combines with J gene TRBJ1-4, with TRBD1 matching 7 bases. The CDR3 runs 15 residues. V lost 4 bases to trimming and J lost 4 bases; unmatched junction nucleotides: 7. Per the germline V gene, CDR1 is SGHNT and CDR2 is YYREEE (reference sequence). The CDR3 DNA reads as TGTGCCAGCAGCAGGGCGGGACAGAGTAATGAAAAACTGTTTTTT. This sequence encodes CASSRAGQSNEKLFF.

The CDR3 DNA follows: TGTGCCAGCAGTTACTCTATCTGGGGGGCTGAAGCTTTCTTT. Translation: CASSYSIWGAEAFF. V is TRBV7-9 and J is TRBJ1-1, with D perhaps TRBD1 (5 bases). Per the germline V gene, CDR1 is SEHNR and CDR2 is FQNEAQ (reference sequence). The CDR3 is made up of 14 amino acids. Trimming cost V 6 bases and J 6 bases, with 17 bases left between them.

The chain links TRBV7-8 to TRBJ2-2; TRBD1 matches 10 bases. V lost 9 bases, J lost 5 bases, and 9 bases stayed unmatched. The CDR3 sequence is 15 residues long. Germline V gene data show CDR1 as SGHVS and CDR2 as FQNEAQ. For the CDR3, the DNA is TGTGCCAGTGATCATCCGGGACAGGGGACCGGGGAGCTGTTTTTT. Its translation: CASDHPGQGTGELFF.

This clone was counted once. The chain is built from TRBV29-1 and TRBJ2-1; 9 nucleotides agree with TRBD2. CDR3 length: 12 amino acids. V was pared by 3 bases and J by 10 bases, with 4 bases of the junction left unmatched. Per germline, CDR1 SQVTM and CDR2 ANQGSEA. CDR3 sequence (DNA): TGCAGCGTTGATACCGGGACTAGCGAGCAGTTCTTC. Translated, it gives CSVDTGTSEQFF.

The V gene is TRBV7-9, the J gene TRBJ1-4; 7 bases fit TRBD1. The CDR3 extends over 15 amino acids. Germline values: CDR1 SEHNR, CDR2 FQNEAQ (reference sequence). With V trimmed by 5 bases and J by 7 bases, 10 bases remained unmatched. The CDR3: CASSARQGPSEKLFF. Written as DNA, the CDR3 is TGTGCCAGCAGCGCCCGACAGGGACCGAGTGAAAAACTGTTTTTT. Full variable domain (rest looked up from reference TRBV7-9 and TRBJ1-4): DTGVSQNPRHKITKRGQNVTFRCDPISEHNRLYWYRQTLGQGPEFLTYFQNEAQLEKSRLLSDRFSAERPKGSFSTLEIQRTEQGDSAMYLCASSARQGPSEKLFFGSGTQLSVL.

The rearrangement uses TRBV29-1 and TRBJ1-2; D is uncertain. The CDR3 has 15 amino acids. V gave up 4 bases and J gave up 7 bases, with 22 bases separating them. The germline V gene encodes CDR1 SQVTM and CDR2 ANQGSEA. CDR3: CSVVWMQAYFSGYTF. The CDR3 nucleotides read TGCAGCGTTGTTTGGATGCAGGCTTATTTCTCTGGCTACACCTTC.

V is TRBV6-5 and J is TRBJ2-1; no definite D call. Trimming pared 5 bases from V and 4 bases from J, leaving 12 bases between. The CDR3 runs 14 residues. Germline V gives CDR1 MNHEY, CDR2 SVGAGI. Here the CDR3 reads CASSGIRSYNEQFF. CDR3 nucleotide sequence: TGTGCCAGCAGTGGCATTCGAAGTTACAATGAGCAGTTCTTC.

The J gene is TRBJ2-5, the V gene TRBV14; TRBD2 aligns across 8 bases. V was clipped by 1 base and J by 2 bases; unmatched bases: 9. Germline V CDR1 and CDR2: SGHDN, FVKESK. This CDR3 is 17 amino acids long. The CDR3 sequence: CASSQALAGGTQETQYF. CDR3 nucleotides: TGTGCCAGCAGCCAAGCCTTGGCGGGAGGAACACAAGAGACCCAGTACTTC.

V gene TRBV28 combines with J gene TRBJ1-6, with a possible D match to TRBD1 (6 bases). Germline-derived CDR1 and CDR2 are MDHEN and SYDVKM. This CDR3 is built from 16 residues. V was pared by 4 bases and J by 9 bases, with 19 bases between. The CDR3 DNA sequence: TGTGCCAGCAGTTCCACCCAGACAGGTGGCGGTTCACCCCTCCACTTT. Translation: CASSSTQTGGGSPLHF.

The chain employs TRBV19 and TRBJ1-2; D might be TRBD1 (6 bases). CDR3 length equals 18 residues. Between the trimmed V and J ends, which lost 3 bases and 5 bases, there was a span of 25 bases. CDR1 LNHDA and CDR2 SQIVND come from the germline V gene (reference sequence). CDR3 nucleotide sequence: TGTGCCAGTAGTATGAGGCCGTCGCGTGGGGATGGGACATATGGCTACACCTTC. The encoded protein is CASSMRPSRGDGTYGYTF.